The 32 T cell receptor beta chains listed next were all sequenced from one sample in a study of T cell responses to AZD1222 COVID-19 vaccine. The method was immunoSEQ multiplex PCR; TCRdb's version includes in-frame clones alone and lacks a portion of them. The data contain 85,000 to 110,000 clones, over 70% of them singletons. The source material was peripheral blood, sampled on day 0 of AZD1222 vaccination. The receptors were gathered from an adult in good health.

This chain uses TRBV28 with TRBJ1-2, with no clear D. Deletions cut 8 bases from V and 2 bases from J, with 15 bases between. This CDR3 comprises 14 residues. Germline V gives CDR1 MDHEN, CDR2 SYDVKM. The CDR3 loop is CASLPGQANYGYTF. CDR3 sequence (DNA): TGTGCCAGCCTCCCCGGGCAGGCGAACTATGGCTACACCTTC.

The chain is built from TRBV4-2 and TRBJ2-1; possible D gene TRBD2, 5 bases. This CDR3 region has 15 residues. From germline, CDR1 is LGHNA and CDR2 YNFKEQ. V was trimmed by 0 bases and J by 10 bases, leaving 16 bases between them. The CDR3 reads CASSQDWYRSGEQFF. The CDR3 bases are TGTGCCAGCAGCCAAGATTGGTATAGATCGGGGGAGCAGTTCTTC.

The chain employs TRBV2 and TRBJ1-5, with D hard to call. The CDR3 runs to 13 residues. In germline, CDR1 is SNHLY, CDR2 FYNNEI. Trimming took off 8 bases at V and 5 bases at J, with 13 bases between the two ends. CDR3 sequence reads: CASGKGAYQPQHF. The DNA for the CDR3 is TGTGCCAGCGGGAAGGGAGCATATCAGCCCCAGCATTTT.

The chain couples TRBV15 to TRBJ1-4, with D perhaps matching TRBD1 (5 bases). Germline V lookup: CDR1 LNHNV, CDR2 YYDKDF (reference sequence). The CDR3 extends over 16 amino acids. The ends were cut back, 1 base at V and 0 bases at J, with 9 bases in the middle. CDR3 sequence reads: CATSRGQTATNEKLFF. The CDR3 coding sequence is TGTGCCACCAGCAGAGGACAGACCGCAACTAATGAAAAACTGTTTTTT.

The J gene is TRBJ2-1, the V gene TRBV20-1; tentatively, D is TRBD1 (6 bases). V shed 7 bases and J shed 8 bases, with 12 bases lying between them. The CDR3 loop spans 11 amino acids. Germline-derived CDR1 and CDR2 are DFQATT and SNEGSKA (reference sequence). In nucleotides, the CDR3 is TGCAGTGTTGGGGGACAATATGAGCAGTTCTTC. Its protein product is CSVGGQYEQFF.

The gene calls are TRBV23-1 and TRBJ2-1, with 8 nucleotides matching TRBD1. TRBV23-1 is flagged as an ORF with uncertain function. V gave up 6 bases and J gave up 5 bases; unmatched junction bases: 9. The CDR3 length is 15 residues. The CDR3 nucleotides read TGCGCCAGCAGGACCAGGGGGCGAGAAGACAATGAGCAGTTCTTC. This encodes CASRTRGREDNEQFF.

The chain is built from TRBV3-1 (or the pseudogene TRBV3-2) and TRBJ2-7, with 10 bases lining up with TRBD2. Germline CDR1 and CDR2: LGHDT and YNNKEL (reference sequence). The J segment lost 9 bases and the V segment lost 2 bases, leaving 13 bases of the junction unmatched. The CDR3 is 16 amino acids. This chain's CDR3 is CASSQQGLAGVDVQYF. The CDR3 DNA sequence: TGTGCCAGCAGCCAACAGGGCCTAGCGGGGGTTGATGTGCAGTACTTC.

The V and J genes are TRBV11-2 and TRBJ2-5, with 8 bases lining up with TRBD2. Germline V lookup: CDR1 SGHAT, CDR2 FQNNGV. CDR3 size: 13 residues. With 5 bases clipped from V and 5 bases from J, the junction kept 4 bases outside the gene matches. Here the CDR3 reads CASSQTSVETQYF. In nucleotides, the CDR3 is TGTGCCAGCAGCCAGACTAGCGTGGAGACCCAGTACTTC.

This clone was counted between two and nine times. The chain employs TRBV7-6 and TRBJ2-7; 8 positions match TRBD2. The V segment lost 4 bases and the J segment 7 bases; nucleotides outside the gene matches: 12. The germline V gene encodes CDR1 SGHVS and CDR2 FNYEAQ. The CDR3 totals 15 residues. In DNA form, the CDR3 reads TGTGCCAGCAGCTCCATGACTAGCGAGGGAGGAGAGCAGTACTTC. Residues: CASSSMTSEGGEQYF. Using reference TRBV7-6 and TRBJ2-7 for the parts outside the CDR3, the full variable domain is GAGVSQSPRYKVTKRGQDVALRCDPISGHVSLYWYRQALGQGPEFLTYFNYEAQQDKSGLPNDRFSAERPEGSISTLTIQRTEQRDSAMYRCASSSMTSEGGEQYFGPGTRLTVT.

This sequence joins TRBV13 and TRBJ1-6; D gene ambiguous. The CDR3 is 14 residues long. Germline CDR1 and CDR2: PRHDT and FYEKMQ (reference sequence). Trimming shortened V by 6 bases and J by 8 bases, and 14 bases separated the two germline ends. The CDR3 loop is CASSTRAVYSPLHF. Written as DNA, the CDR3 is TGTGCCAGCAGTACGAGGGCGGTGTATTCACCCCTCCACTTT.

The CDR3 loop is CASSEPGQGVDEQFF. As DNA, the CDR3 is TGTGCCAGCAGCGAACCGGGACAGGGAGTGGATGAGCAGTTCTTC. The chain has TRBV7-3 and TRBJ2-1; 9 nucleotides align to TRBD1. CDR1 SGHTA and CDR2 FQGTGA come from the germline V gene. V lost 5 bases, J lost 8 bases, and 10 bases stayed unmatched. The length of the CDR3 is 15 residues.

J is TRBJ1-2 and V is TRBV4-3; D unresolved. The CDR3 consists of 17 residues. Trimming stripped 0 bases from V and 4 bases from J, with 18 bases between. Germline-derived CDR1 and CDR2 are LGHNA and YSLEER. The CDR3 here is CASSQDYYGSVSYGYTF. For the CDR3, the DNA is TGCGCCAGCAGCCAAGATTACTATGGGAGTGTGTCCTATGGCTACACCTTC.

This clone was counted between two and nine times. The chain has TRBV10-3 and TRBJ2-2; D ambiguous. The V end was cut by 4 bases, the J end by 3 bases, with 12 bases between. The CDR3 is made up of 15 amino acids. The germline CDR1 and CDR2 sequences are ENHRY and SYGVKD. The CDR3 protein is CAISVEKTYTGELFF. CDR3 bases: TGTGCCATCAGTGTTGAGAAAACCTACACCGGGGAGCTGTTTTTT.

This chain links TRBV12-3 or TRBV12-4 with TRBJ1-1, with D uncertain. Trimming removed 3 bases from V and 1 base from J, with 6 bases in between. The CDR3 loop spans 13 amino acids. In DNA form, the CDR3 reads TGTGCCAGCAGTTTTGCCTCGAACACTGAAGCTTTCTTT. Encoded protein: CASSFASNTEAFF.

This clone was detected once. This chain uses TRBV5-6 with TRBJ1-6, with a possible D match to TRBD1 (5 bases). CDR1 and CDR2 (germline): SGHDT, YYEEEE. The length of the CDR3 is 14 residues. V was trimmed by 4 bases and J by 8 bases, leaving 13 bases between them. The DNA for the CDR3 is TGTGCCAGCAGCCCTGGGACGGCGGATTCACCCCTCCACTTT. This gives the protein CASSPGTADSPLHF.

This chain links TRBV28 with TRBJ1-1; D is unresolved. V lost 2 bases, J lost 3 bases, and 7 bases lay in between. The germline gives CDR1 MDHEN, CDR2 SYDVKM. CDR3 length equals 13 residues. The CDR3 here is CASSLPGYTEAFF. CDR3 bases: TGTGCCAGCAGTTTACCCGGGTACACTGAAGCTTTCTTT.

This clone was observed a handful of times. The chain links TRBV10-2 to TRBJ1-5; 8 positions agree with TRBD1. Germline values: CDR1 WSHSY, CDR2 SAAADI. The CDR3 consists of 13 residues. Germline trimming cut 6 bases from V and 6 bases from J; bases unmatched to any gene: 4. The CDR3 DNA reads TGCGCCAGCAGGGACAGGGTGGGTCAGCCCCAGCATTTT. Residues: CASRDRVGQPQHF.

V gene TRBV6-5 combines with J gene TRBJ2-5, with TRBD2 identical over 9 bases. The CDR3 runs 15 residues. The V segment lost 5 bases and the J segment 5 bases; nucleotides outside the gene matches: 9. The germline V gene has CDR1 MNHEY and CDR2 SVGAGI. The CDR3 is CASSPSGAGGETQYF. The CDR3, as DNA: TGTGCCAGCAGTCCTTCGGGAGCGGGAGGCGAGACCCAGTACTTC.

This rearrangement joins TRBV30 to TRBJ1-1, with 8 bases that match TRBD1. The germline gives CDR1 GTSNPN, CDR2 SVGIG (reference sequence). V was clipped by 8 bases and J by 6 bases; unmatched bases: 17. CDR3 length equals 15 residues. CDR3 sequence reads: CAPRPGTGTDAEAFF. Here the CDR3 DNA reads TGTGCCCCTCGTCCCGGGACAGGTACGGACGCTGAAGCTTTCTTT.

Only one count was recorded for this clone. This chain connects TRBV6-5 to TRBJ1-5; 9 bases map to TRBD1. Germline CDR1 is MNHEY and CDR2 is SVGAGI. The V gene end was trimmed by 5 bases and the J gene end by 2 bases; junction bases not matched to a gene: 1. The CDR3 runs 14 residues. CDR3 coding DNA: TGTGCCAGCAGTACAGGGGGCGGCAATCAGCCCCAGCATTTT. Translation: CASSTGGGNQPQHF.

The chain is built from TRBV28 and TRBJ2-6; perhaps TRBD1 as D (5 bases). V was clipped by 2 bases and J by 1 base, with 9 bases between them. Germline loops: CDR1 MDHEN, CDR2 SYDVKM. The CDR3 is 16 amino acids. The CDR3 reads CASSLPQGSGANVLTF. CDR3 DNA: TGTGCCAGCAGTTTACCGCAGGGATCTGGGGCCAACGTCCTGACTTTC. Based on the CDR3 plus reference TRBV28 and TRBJ2-6, the full variable domain is DVKVTQSSRYLVKRTGEKVFLECVQDMDHENMFWYRQDPGLGLRLIYFSYDVKMKEKGDIPEGYSVSREKKERFSLILESASTNQTSMYLCASSLPQGSGANVLTFGAGSRLTVL.

The rearrangement links TRBV29-1 to TRBJ2-3, with 11 bases lining up with TRBD2. The V gene's germline CDR1 is SQVTM and CDR2 ANQGSEA. There are 15 residues in the CDR3. Trimming took 4 bases from V and 1 from J; bases not matched to a gene: 4. The CDR3 DNA sequence: TGCAGCGTTGCAGGGACTAGCGGAGGCACAGATACGCAGTATTTT. Its protein is CSVAGTSGGTDTQYF.

V usage is TRBV9 and J usage is TRBJ1-1, with TRBD1 as a possible D gene (6 bases). Trimming stripped 4 bases from V and 4 bases from J, with 29 bases between. This CDR3 is 19 amino acids long. Germline V gene lookup returns CDR1 SGDLS and CDR2 YYNGEE. In DNA, the CDR3 is TGTGCCAGCAGCTCTCCGGGGGAACAGGGAGGGGTGCAGAGCACTGAAGCTTTCTTT. This codes for CASSSPGEQGGVQSTEAFF.

The chain couples TRBV28 to TRBJ2-3, with 7 positions matching TRBD2. V trimming: 5 bases; J trimming: 3 bases; junction bases outside the gene matches: 8. This CDR3 contains 15 residues. The germline gives CDR1 MDHEN, CDR2 SYDVKM. The CDR3 is CASSPSGGSTDTQYF. DNA of the CDR3: TGTGCCAGCAGTCCCTCCGGCGGGAGTACAGATACGCAGTATTTT.

The CDR3: CASSLRGERAFF. The CDR3 coding sequence is TGTGCCAGCAGTCTCAGGGGTGAGCGAGCTTTCTTT. This rearrangement joins TRBV6-6 to TRBJ1-1; the D gene is possibly TRBD1 (6 bases). This CDR3 is 12 amino acids long. Germline-derived CDR1 and CDR2 are MNHNY and SVGAGI (reference sequence). Trimming took off 5 bases at V and 10 bases at J, with 14 bases between the two ends.

V usage is TRBV7-2 and J usage is TRBJ2-7; the D gene is possibly TRBD2 (6 bases). The CDR3 is 11 amino acids. Per germline, CDR1 SGHTA and CDR2 FQGNSA. Trimming pared 10 bases from V and 5 bases from J, leaving 12 bases between. The chain's CDR3 is CATRDFNEQYF. The CDR3 DNA is TGTGCCACCCGGGACTTCAACGAGCAGTACTTC.

The V call is TRBV5-1, the J call TRBJ1-3; unclear D gene. The CDR3 has 13 residues. Germline CDR1 reads SGHRS; CDR2 reads YFSETQ. The V end was cut by 4 bases, the J end by 0 bases, with 5 bases between. The CDR3 loop is CASSEFSGNTIYF. The CDR3 DNA sequence: TGCGCCAGCAGCGAATTCTCTGGAAACACCATATATTTT.

CDR3 nucleotide sequence: TGTGCCAGCAGTTTATCTGCCAATCAGCCCCAGCATTTT. Translation: CASSLSANQPQHF. The rearrangement uses TRBV12-3 or TRBV12-4 and TRBJ1-5, with no clear D. The CDR3 is 13 residues long. Trimming removed 2 bases at V and 3 bases at J, with 5 bases between.

The chain carries TRBV4-3 and TRBJ2-1; the match to TRBD1 covers 7 bases. CDR3 length: 15 amino acids. Trimming took 4 bases from V and 9 from J; bases not matched to a gene: 12. CDR1 and CDR2 from the germline V gene are LGHNA and YSLEER. CDR3 coding DNA: TGCGCCAGCAGCCTACAGGGGAGTACCTCCACTGAGCAGTTCTTC. It yields the protein CASSLQGSTSTEQFF.

CDR3 sequence: CASGLGALNTEAFF. CDR3 nucleotides: TGTGCTAGTGGTTTGGGGGCTTTGAACACTGAAGCTTTCTTT. This chain uses TRBV12-5 with TRBJ1-1, with no clear D. Germline loops: CDR1 LGHNT, CDR2 FRNRAP. CDR3 length: 14 amino acids. The ends were cut back, 1 base at V and 0 bases at J, with 6 bases in the middle.

Only one count was recorded for this clone. The rearrangement links TRBV7-2 to TRBJ1-2, with D tentatively TRBD1 (6 bases). CDR1 SGHTA and CDR2 FQGNSA come from the germline V gene. Trimming stripped 3 bases from V and 5 bases from J, with 16 bases between. The length of the CDR3 is 15 residues. In nucleotides, the CDR3 is TGTGCCAGCAGCTTCCAGGGGAACCAGATTTATGGCTACACCTTC. Its translation: CASSFQGNQIYGYTF.

The V call is TRBV6-5, the J call TRBJ1-2, with 7 bases matching TRBD1. Germline CDR1 is MNHEY and CDR2 is SVGAGI. J was trimmed by 3 bases and V by 7 bases; bases with no gene match: 8. This CDR3 contains 14 residues. The CDR3 here is CASIRGGSDYGYTF. CDR3 bases: TGTGCCAGCATTAGAGGGGGCAGTGACTATGGCTACACCTTC.